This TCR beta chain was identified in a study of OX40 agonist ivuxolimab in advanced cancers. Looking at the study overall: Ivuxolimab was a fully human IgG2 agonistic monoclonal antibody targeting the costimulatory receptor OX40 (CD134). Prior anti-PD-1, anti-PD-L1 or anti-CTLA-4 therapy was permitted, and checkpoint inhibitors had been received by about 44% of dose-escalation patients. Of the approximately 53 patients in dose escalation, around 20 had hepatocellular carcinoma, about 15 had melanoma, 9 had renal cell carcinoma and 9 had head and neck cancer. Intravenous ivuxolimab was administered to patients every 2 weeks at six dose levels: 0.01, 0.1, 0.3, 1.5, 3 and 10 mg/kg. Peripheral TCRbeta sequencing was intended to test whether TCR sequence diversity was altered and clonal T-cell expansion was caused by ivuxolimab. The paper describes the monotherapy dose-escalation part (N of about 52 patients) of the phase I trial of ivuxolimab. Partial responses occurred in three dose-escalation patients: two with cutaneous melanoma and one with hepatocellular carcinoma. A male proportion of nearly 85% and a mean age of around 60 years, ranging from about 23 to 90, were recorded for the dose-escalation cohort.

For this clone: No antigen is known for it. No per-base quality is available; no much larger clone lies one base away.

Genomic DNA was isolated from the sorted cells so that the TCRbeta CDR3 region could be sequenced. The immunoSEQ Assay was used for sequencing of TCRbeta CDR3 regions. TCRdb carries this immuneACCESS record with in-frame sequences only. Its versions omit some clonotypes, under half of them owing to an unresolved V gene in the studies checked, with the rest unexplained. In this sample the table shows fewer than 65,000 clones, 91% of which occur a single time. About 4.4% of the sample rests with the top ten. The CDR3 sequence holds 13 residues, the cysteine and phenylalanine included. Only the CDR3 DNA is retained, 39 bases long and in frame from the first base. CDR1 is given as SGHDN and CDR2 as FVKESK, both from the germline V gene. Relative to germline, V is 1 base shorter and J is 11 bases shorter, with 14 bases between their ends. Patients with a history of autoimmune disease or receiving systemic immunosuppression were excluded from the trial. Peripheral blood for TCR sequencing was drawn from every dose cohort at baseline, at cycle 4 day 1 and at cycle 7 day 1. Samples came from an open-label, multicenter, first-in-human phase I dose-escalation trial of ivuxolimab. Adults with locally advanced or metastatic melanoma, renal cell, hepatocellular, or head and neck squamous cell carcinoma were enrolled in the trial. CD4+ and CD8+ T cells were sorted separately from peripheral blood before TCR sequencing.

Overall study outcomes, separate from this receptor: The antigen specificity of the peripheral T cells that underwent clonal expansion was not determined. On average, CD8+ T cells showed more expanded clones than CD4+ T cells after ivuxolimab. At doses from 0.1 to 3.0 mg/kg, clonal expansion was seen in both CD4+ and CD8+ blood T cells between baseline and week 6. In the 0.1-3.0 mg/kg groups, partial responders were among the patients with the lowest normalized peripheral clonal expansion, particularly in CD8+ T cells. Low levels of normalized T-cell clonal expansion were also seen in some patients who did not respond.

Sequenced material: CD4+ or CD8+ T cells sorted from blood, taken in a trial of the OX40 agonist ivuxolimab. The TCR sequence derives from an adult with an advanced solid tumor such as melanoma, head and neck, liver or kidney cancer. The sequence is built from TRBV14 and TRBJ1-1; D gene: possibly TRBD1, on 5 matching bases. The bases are TGTGCCAGCAGCCAAGGGGAGGACAATTCCGCTTTCTTT. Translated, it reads CASSQGEDNSAFF.